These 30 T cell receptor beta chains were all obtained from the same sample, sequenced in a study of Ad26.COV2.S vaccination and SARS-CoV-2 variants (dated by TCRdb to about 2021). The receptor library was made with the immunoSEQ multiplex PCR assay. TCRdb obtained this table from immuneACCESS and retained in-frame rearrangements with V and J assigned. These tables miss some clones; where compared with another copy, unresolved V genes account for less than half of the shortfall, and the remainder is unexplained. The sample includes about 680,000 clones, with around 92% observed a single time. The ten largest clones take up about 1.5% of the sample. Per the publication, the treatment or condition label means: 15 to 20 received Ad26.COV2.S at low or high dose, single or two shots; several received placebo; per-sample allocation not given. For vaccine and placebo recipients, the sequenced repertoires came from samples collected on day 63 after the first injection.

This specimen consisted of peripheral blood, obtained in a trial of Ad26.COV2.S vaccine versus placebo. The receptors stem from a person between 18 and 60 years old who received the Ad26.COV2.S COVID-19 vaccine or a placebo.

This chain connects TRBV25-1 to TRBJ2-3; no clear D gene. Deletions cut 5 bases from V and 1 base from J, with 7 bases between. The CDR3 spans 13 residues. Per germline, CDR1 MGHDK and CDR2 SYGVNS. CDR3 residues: CASSPTGTDTQYF. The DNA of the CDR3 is TGTGCCAGCAGTCCCACAGGCACAGATACGCAGTATTTT. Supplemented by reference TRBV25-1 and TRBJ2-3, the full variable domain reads EADIYQTPRYLVIGTGKKITLECSQTMGHDKMYWYQQDPGMELHLIHYSYGVNSTEKGDLSSESTVSRIRTEHFPLTLESARPSHTSQYLCASSPTGTDTQYFGPGTRLTVL.

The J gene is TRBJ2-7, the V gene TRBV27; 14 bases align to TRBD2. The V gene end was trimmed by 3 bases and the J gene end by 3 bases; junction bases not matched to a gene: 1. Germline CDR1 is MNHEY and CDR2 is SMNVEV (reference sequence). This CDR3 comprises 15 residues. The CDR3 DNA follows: TGTGCCAGCAGTTTCGGGACTAGCGGGAGCTACGAGCAGTACTTC. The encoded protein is CASSFGTSGSYEQYF.

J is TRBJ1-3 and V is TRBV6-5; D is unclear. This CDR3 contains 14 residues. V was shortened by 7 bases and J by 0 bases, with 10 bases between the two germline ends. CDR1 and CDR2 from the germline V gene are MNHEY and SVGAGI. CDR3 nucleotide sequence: TGTGCCAGCATGTCCCCGAACTCTGGAAACACCATATATTTT. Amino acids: CASMSPNSGNTIYF.

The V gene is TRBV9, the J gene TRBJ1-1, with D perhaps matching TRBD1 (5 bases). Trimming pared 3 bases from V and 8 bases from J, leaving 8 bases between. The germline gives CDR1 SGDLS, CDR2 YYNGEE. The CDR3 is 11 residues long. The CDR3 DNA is TGTGCCAGCAGCGGTGGGGGAGAAGCTTTCTTT. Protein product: CASSGGGEAFF.

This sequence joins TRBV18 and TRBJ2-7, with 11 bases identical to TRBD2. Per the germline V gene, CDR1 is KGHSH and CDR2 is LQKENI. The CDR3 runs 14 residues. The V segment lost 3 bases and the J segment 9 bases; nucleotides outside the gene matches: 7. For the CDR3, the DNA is TGTGCCAGCTCACCGACTAGCGGGACGGGGGTGCAGTACTTC. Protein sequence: CASSPTSGTGVQYF.

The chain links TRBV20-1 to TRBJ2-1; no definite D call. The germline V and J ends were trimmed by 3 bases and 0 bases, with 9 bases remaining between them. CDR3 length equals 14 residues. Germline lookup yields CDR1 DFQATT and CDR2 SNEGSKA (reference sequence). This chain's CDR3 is CSASAFNSYNEQFF. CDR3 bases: TGCAGTGCTAGTGCTTTTAACTCCTACAATGAGCAGTTCTTC.

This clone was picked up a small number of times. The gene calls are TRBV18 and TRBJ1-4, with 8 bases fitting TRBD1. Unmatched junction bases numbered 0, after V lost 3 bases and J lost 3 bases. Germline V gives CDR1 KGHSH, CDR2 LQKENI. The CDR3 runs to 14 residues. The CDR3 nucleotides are TGTGCCAGCTCACCGACAGGGGCTAATGAAAAACTGTTTTTT. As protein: CASSPTGANEKLFF.

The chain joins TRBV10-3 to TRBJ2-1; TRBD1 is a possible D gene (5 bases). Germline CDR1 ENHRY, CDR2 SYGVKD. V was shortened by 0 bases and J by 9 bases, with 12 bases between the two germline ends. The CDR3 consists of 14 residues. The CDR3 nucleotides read TGTGCCATCAGTGAGTCCTTAGGGGTCGGTGAGCAGTTCTTC. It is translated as CAISESLGVGEQFF.

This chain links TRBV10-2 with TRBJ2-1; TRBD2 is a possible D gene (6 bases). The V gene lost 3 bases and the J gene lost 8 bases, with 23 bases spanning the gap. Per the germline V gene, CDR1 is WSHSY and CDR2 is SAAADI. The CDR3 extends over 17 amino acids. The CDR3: CASSDRTTGLARHEQFF. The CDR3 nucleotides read TGCGCCAGCAGTGATCGGACTACGGGGTTAGCTCGACATGAGCAGTTCTTC.

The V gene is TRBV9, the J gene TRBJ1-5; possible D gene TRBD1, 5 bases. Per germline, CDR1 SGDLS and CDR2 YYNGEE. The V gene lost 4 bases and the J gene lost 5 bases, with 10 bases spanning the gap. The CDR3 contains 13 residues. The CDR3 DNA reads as TGTGCCAGCAGCTTCGGAGGGGATCAGCCCCAGCATTTT. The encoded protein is CASSFGGDQPQHF.

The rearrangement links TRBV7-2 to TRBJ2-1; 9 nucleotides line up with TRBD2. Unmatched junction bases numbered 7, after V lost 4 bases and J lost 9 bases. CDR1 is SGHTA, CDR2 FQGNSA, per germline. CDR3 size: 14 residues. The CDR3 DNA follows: TGTGCCAGCAGCTCCCGAGGGACTAGCTTTGAGCAGTTCTTC. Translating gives CASSSRGTSFEQFF. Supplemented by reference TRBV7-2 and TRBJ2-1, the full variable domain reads GAGVSQSPSNKVTEKGKDVELRCDPISGHTALYWYRQSLGQGLEFLIYFQGNSAPDKSGLPSDRFSAERTGGSVSTLTIQRTQQEDSAVYLCASSSRGTSFEQFFGPGTRLTVL.

DNA of the CDR3: TGCGCCAGCAGCCTCCTCGGACAGGGGAACACCGGGGAGCTGTTTTTT. Translated, it gives CASSLLGQGNTGELFF. The gene calls are TRBV4-3 and TRBJ2-2; 8 nucleotides align to TRBD1. J gave up 1 base and V 4 bases, and 5 bases lay outside the gene matches. The germline V gene encodes CDR1 LGHNA and CDR2 YSLEER. This CDR3 is built from 16 residues.

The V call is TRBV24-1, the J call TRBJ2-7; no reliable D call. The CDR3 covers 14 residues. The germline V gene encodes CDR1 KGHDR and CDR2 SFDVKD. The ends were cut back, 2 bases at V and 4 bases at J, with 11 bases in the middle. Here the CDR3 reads CATSDSPPRYEQYF. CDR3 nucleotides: TGTGCCACCAGTGATTCGCCCCCTAGGTACGAGCAGTACTTC.

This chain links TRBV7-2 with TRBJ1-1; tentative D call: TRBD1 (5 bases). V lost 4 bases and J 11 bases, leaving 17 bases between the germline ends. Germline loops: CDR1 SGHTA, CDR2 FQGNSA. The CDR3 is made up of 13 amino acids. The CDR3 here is CASSSRRAGIAFF. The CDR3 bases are TGTGCCAGCAGCTCCCGGCGGGCAGGGATTGCTTTCTTT. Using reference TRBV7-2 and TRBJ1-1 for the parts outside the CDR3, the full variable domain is GAGVSQSPSNKVTEKGKDVELRCDPISGHTALYWYRQSLGQGLEFLIYFQGNSAPDKSGLPSDRFSAERTGGSVSTLTIQRTQQEDSAVYLCASSSRRAGIAFFGQGTRLTVV.

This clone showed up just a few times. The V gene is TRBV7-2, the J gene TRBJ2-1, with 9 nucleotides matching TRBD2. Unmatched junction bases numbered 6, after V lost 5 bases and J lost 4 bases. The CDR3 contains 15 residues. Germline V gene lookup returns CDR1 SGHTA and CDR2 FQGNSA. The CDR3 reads CASSPPSGGYNEQFF. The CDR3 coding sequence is TGTGCCAGCAGCCCTCCGAGCGGGGGGTACAATGAGCAGTTCTTC.

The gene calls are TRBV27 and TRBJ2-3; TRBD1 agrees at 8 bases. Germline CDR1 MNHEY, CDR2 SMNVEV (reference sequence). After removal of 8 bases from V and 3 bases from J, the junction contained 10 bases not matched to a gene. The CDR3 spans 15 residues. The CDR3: CASRGQGRGTDTQYF. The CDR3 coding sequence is TGTGCCAGCCGCGGACAGGGCAGGGGGACAGATACGCAGTATTTT.

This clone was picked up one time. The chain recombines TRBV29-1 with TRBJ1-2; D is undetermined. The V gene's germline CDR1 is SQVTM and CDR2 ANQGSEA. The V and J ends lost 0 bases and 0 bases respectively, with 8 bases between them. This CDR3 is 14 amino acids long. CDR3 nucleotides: TGCAGCGTTGAAGAAGGTGGGACTAACTATGGCTACACCTTC. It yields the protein CSVEEGGTNYGYTF.

CDR3 in DNA: TGTGCCAGCAGGAGCCTAGCGGGAGCCGGGGAGCTGTTTTTT. Translating it yields CASRSLAGAGELFF. The chain combines TRBV2 with TRBJ2-2; 10 bases are shared with TRBD2. The CDR3 covers 14 residues. V gave up 6 bases and J gave up 6 bases; unmatched junction bases: 4. Germline assignment: CDR1 SNHLY and CDR2 FYNNEI.

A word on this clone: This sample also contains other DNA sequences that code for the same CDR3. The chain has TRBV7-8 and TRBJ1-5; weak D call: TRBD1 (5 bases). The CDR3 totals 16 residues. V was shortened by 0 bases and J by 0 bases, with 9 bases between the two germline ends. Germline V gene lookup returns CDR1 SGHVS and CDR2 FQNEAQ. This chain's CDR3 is CASSLAGGVSNQPQHF. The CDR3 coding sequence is TGTGCCAGCAGCTTAGCAGGAGGGGTTAGCAATCAGCCCCAGCATTTT. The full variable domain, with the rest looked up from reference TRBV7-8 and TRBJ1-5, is GAGVSQSPRYKVAKRGQDVALRCDPISGHVSLFWYQQALGQGPEFLTYFQNEAQLDKSGLPSDRFFAERPEGSVSTLKIQRTQQEDSAVYLCASSLAGGVSNQPQHFGDGTRLSIL.

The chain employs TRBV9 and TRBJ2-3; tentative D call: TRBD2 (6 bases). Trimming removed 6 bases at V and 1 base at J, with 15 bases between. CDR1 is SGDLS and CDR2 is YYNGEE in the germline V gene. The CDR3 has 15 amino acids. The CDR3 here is CASNRLGGGTDTQYF. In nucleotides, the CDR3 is TGTGCCAGCAATCGACTTGGCGGGGGCACAGATACGCAGTATTTT.

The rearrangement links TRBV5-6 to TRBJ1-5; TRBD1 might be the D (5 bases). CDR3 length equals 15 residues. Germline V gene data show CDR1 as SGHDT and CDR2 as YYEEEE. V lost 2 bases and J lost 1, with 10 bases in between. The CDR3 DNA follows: TGTGCCAGCAGCTTTGGTTGGGGGAGCAATCAGCCCCAGCATTTT. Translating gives CASSFGWGSNQPQHF. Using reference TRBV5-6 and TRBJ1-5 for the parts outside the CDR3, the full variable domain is DAGVTQSPTHLIKTRGQQVTLRCSPKSGHDTVSWYQQALGQGPQFIFQYYEEEERQRGNFPDRFSGHQFPNYSSELNVNALLLGDSALYLCASSFGWGSNQPQHFGDGTRLSIL.

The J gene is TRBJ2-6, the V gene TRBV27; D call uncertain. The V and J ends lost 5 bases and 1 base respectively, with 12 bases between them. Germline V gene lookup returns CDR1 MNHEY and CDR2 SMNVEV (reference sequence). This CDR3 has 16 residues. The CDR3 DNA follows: TGTGCCAGCAGTCCCGTCGGATTTTCTGGGGCCAACGTCCTGACTTTC. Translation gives CASSPVGFSGANVLTF.

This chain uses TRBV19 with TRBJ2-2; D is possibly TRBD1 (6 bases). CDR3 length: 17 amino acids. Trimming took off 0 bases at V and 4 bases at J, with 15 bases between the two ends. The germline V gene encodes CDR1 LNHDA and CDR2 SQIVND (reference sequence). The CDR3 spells CASSIDLWGQTTGELFF. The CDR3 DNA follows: TGTGCCAGTAGTATAGATCTATGGGGGCAGACCACCGGGGAGCTGTTTTTT.

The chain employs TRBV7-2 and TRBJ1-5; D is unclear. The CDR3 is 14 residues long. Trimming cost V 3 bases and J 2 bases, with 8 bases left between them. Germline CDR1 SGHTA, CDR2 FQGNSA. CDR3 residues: CASSFESGNQPQHF. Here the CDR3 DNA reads TGTGCCAGCAGCTTTGAGTCCGGCAATCAGCCCCAGCATTTT.

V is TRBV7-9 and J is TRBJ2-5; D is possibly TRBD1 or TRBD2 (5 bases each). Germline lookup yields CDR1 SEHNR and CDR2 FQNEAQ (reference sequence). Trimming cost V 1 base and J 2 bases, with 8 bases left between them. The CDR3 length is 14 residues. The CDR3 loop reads CASSLGGKQETQYF. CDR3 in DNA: TGTGCCAGCAGCTTAGGGGGGAAACAAGAGACCCAGTACTTC.

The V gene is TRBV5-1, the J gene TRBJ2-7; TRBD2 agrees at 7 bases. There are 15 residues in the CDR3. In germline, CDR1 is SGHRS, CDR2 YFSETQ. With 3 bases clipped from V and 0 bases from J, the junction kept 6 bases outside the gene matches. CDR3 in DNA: TGCGCCAGCAGCTACGAGCGGGGTCTCTCCTACGAGCAGTACTTC. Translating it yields CASSYERGLSYEQYF.

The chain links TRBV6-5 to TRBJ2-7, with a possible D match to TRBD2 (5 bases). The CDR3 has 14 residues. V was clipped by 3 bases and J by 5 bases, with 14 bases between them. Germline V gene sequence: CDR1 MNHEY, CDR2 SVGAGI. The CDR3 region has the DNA TGTGCCAGCAGTTATTTGCGCCTCGGGAACGAGCAGTACTTC. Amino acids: CASSYLRLGNEQYF.

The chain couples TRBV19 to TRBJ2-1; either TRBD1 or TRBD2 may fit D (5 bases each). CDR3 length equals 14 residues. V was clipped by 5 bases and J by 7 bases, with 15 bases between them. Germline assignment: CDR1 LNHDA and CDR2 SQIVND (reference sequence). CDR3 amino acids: CASSLPGPSNEQFF. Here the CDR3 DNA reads TGTGCCAGTAGTCTCCCGGGACCATCGAATGAGCAGTTCTTC.

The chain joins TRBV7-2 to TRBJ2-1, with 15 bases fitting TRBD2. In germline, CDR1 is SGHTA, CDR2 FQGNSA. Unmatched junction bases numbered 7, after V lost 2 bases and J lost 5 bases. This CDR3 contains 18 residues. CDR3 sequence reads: CASSLPPGLAGGNNEQFF. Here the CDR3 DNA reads TGTGCCAGCAGCTTACCTCCGGGACTAGCGGGAGGAAACAATGAGCAGTTCTTC.

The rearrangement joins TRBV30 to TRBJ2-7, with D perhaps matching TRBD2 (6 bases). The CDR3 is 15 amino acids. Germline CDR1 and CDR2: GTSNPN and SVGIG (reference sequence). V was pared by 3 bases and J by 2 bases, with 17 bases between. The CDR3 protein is CAWRVPAGIPYEQYF. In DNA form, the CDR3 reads TGTGCCTGGAGGGTTCCTGCGGGGATTCCCTACGAGCAGTACTTC.